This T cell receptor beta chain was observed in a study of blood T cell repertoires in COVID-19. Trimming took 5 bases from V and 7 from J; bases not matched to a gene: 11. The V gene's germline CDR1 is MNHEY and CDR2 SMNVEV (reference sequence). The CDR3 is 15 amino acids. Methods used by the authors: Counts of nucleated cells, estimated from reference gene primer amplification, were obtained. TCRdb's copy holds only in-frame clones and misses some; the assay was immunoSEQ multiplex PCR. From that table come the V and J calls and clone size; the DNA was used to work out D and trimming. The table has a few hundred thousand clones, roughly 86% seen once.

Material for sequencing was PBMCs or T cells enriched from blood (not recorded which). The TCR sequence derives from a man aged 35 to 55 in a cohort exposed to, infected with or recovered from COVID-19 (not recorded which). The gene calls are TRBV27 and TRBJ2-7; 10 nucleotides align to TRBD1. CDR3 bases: TGTGCCAGCAGTCCTAGTCGACAGGGGGCGGGTGAGCAGTACTTC. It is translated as CASSPSRQGAGEQYF.